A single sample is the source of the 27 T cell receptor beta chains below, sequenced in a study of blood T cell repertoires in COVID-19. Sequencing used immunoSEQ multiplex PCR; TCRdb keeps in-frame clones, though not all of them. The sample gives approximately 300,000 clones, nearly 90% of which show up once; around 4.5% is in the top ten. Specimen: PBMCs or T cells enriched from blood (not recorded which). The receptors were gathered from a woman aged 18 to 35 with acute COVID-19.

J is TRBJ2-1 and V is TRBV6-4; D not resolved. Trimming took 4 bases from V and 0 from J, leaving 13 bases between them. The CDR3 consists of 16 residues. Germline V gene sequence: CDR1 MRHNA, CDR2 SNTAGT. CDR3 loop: CASSVSLTSSYNEQFF. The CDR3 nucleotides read TGTGCCAGCAGTGTTTCCCTCACGAGCTCCTACAATGAGCAGTTCTTC.

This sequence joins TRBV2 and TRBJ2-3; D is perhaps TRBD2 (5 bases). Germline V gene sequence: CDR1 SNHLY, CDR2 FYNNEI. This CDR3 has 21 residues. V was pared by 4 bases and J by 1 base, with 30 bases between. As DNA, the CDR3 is TGTGCCAGCAGTGGTAGGAGAGTAGCGCCTGGCACAGCACGCGGCACAGATACGCAGTATTTT. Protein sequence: CASSGRRVAPGTARGTDTQYF.

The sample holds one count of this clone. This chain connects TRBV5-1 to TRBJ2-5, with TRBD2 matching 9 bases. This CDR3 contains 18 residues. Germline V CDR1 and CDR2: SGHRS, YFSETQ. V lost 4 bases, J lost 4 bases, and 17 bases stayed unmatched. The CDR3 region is CASSRGWVGSGRGETQYF. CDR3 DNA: TGCGCCAGCAGCCGTGGGTGGGTCGGTAGCGGGAGAGGAGAGACCCAGTACTTC.

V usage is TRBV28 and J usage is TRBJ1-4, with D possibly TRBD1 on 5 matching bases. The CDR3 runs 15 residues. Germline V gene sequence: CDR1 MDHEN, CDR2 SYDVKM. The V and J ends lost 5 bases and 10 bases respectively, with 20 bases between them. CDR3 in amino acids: CASSQGQVILGKLFF. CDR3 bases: TGTGCCAGCAGTCAGGGCCAGGTTATTCTTGGAAAACTGTTTTTT.

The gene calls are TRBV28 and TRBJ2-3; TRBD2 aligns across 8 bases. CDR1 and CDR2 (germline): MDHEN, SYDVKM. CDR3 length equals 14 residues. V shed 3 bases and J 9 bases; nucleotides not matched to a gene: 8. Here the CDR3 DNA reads TGTGCCAGCAGTTTTCTCGGGGGGGGAGGAACGCAGTATTTT. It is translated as CASSFLGGGGTQYF.

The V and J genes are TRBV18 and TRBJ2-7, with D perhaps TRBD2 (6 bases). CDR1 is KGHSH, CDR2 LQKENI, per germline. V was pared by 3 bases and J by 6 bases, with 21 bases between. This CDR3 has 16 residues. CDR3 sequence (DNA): TGTGCCAGCTCACCGCGGGACGCCAGAGAACGGGGCGAGCAGTACTTC. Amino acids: CASSPRDARERGEQYF.

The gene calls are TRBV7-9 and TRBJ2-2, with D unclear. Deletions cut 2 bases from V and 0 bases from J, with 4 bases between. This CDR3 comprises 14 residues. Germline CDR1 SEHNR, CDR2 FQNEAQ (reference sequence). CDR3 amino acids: CASSLSSNTGELFF. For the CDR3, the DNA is TGTGCCAGCAGCTTATCATCGAACACCGGGGAGCTGTTTTTT.

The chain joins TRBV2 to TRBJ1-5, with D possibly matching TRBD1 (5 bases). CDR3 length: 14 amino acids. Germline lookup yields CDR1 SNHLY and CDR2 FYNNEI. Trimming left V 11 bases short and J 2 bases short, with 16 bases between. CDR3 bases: TGTGCCGCCCCGGCGGGGCGAGGCAATCAGCCCCAGCATTTT. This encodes CAAPAGRGNQPQHF.

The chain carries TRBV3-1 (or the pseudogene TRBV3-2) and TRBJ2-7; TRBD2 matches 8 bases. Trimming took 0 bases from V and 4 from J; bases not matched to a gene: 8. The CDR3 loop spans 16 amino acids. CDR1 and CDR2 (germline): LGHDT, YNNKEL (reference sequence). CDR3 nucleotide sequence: TGTGCCAGCAGCCAAGATCGCCTAGCGGGTACTTACGAGCAGTACTTC. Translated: CASSQDRLAGTYEQYF.

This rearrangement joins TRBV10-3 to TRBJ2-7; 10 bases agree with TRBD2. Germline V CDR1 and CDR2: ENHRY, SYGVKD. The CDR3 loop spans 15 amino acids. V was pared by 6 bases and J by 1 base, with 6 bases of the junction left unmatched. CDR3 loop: CAIRESSGSSYEQYF. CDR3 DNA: TGTGCCATCAGGGAATCTAGCGGGAGTTCCTACGAGCAGTACTTC.

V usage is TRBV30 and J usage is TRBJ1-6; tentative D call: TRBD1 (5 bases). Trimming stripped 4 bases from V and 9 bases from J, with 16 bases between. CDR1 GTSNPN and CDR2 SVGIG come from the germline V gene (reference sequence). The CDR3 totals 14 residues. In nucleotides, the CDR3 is TGTGCCTGGAATCCCCAGGGTCCGAGTTCACCCCTCCACTTT. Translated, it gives CAWNPQGPSSPLHF. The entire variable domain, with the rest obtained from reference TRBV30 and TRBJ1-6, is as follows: SQTIHQWPATLVQPVGSPLSLECTVEGTSNPNLYWYRQAAGRGLQLLFYSVGIGQISSEVPQNLSASRPQDRQFILSSKKLLLSDSGFYLCAWNPQGPSSPLHFGNGTRLTVT.

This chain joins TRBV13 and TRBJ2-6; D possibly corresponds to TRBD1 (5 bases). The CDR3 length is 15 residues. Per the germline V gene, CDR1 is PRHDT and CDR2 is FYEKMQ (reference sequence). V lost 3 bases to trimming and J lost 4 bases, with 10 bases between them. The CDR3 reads CASSFRASGANVLTF. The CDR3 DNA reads TGTGCCAGCAGCTTCAGGGCCTCGGGGGCCAACGTCCTGACTTTC.

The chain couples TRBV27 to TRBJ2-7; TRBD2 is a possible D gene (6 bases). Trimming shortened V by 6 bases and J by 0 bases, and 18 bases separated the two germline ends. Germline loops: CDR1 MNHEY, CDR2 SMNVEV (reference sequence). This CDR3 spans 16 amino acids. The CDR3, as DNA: TGTGCCAGCAGCTTAACGGGGGAGTACTCCTCCTACGAGCAGTACTTC. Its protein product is CASSLTGEYSSYEQYF.

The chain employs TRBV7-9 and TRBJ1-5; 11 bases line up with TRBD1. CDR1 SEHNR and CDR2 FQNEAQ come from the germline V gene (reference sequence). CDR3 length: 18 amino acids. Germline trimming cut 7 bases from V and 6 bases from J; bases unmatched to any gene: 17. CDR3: CASTSGDRGKGLAQPQHF. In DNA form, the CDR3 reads TGTGCCAGCACCTCGGGGGACAGGGGGAAGGGTCTTGCTCAGCCCCAGCATTTT.

CDR3 coding DNA: TGTGCCAGCAGCCAAGGGGGGGCCCCTCAAGAGACCCAGTACTTC. Its protein product is CASSQGGAPQETQYF. The V and J genes are TRBV7-9 and TRBJ2-5; possible D gene TRBD2, 7 bases. The CDR3 has 15 amino acids. Germline lookup yields CDR1 SEHNR and CDR2 FQNEAQ (reference sequence). Deletions cut 5 bases from V and 2 bases from J, with 15 bases between.

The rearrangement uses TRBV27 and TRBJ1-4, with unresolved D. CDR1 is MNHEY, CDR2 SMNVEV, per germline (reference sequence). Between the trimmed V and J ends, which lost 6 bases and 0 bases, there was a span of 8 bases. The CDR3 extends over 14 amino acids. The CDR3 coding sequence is TGTGCCAGCAGAGTGACATCAACTAATGAAAAACTGTTTTTT. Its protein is CASRVTSTNEKLFF.

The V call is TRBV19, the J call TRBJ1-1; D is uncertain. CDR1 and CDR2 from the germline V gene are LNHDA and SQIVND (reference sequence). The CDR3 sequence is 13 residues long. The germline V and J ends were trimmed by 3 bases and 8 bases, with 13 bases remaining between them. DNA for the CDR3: TGTGCCAGTAGTATTCCTACCTTTACGGAAGCTTTCTTT. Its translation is CASSIPTFTEAFF.

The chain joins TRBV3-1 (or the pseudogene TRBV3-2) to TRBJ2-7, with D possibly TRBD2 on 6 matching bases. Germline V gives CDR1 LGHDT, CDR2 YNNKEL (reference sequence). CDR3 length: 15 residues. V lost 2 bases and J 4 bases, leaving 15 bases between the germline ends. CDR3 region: CASSQYLGGEYEQYF. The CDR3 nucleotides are TGTGCCAGCAGCCAATACCTCGGGGGAGAGTACGAGCAGTACTTC.

For the CDR3, the DNA is TGTGCCAGCAGTGAGGCTGCCGGGAATTCACCCCTCCACTTT. Translated: CASSEAAGNSPLHF. V gene TRBV6-1 combines with J gene TRBJ1-6; D remains ambiguous. V was trimmed by 3 bases and J by 7 bases, leaving 10 bases between them. CDR1 MNHNS and CDR2 SASEGT come from the germline V gene. The CDR3 is 14 amino acids.

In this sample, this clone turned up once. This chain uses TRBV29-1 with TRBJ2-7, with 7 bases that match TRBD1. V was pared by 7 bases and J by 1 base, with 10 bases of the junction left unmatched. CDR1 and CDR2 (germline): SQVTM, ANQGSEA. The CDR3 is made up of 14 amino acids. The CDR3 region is CSAIRDSLSYEQYF. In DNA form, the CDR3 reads TGCAGCGCCATCCGGGACAGCCTTTCCTACGAGCAGTACTTC.

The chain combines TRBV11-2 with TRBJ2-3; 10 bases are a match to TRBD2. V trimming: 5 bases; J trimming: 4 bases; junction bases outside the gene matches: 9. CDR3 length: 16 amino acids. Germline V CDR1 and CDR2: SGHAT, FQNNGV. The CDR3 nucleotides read TGTGCCAGCAGCCCGCGGACTAGCGGAAGGGCAGATACGCAGTATTTT. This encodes CASSPRTSGRADTQYF. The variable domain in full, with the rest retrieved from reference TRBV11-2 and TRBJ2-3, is EAGVAQSPRYKIIEKRQSVAFWCNPISGHATLYWYQQILGQGPKLLIQFQNNGVVDDSQLPKDRFSAERLKGVDSTLKIQPAKLEDSAVYLCASSPRTSGRADTQYFGPGTRLTVL.

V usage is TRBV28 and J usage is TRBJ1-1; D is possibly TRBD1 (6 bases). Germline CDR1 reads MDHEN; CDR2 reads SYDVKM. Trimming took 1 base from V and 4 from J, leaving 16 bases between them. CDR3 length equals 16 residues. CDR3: CASSLFGQLIRTEAFF. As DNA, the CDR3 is TGTGCCAGCAGTTTATTCGGACAGCTTATACGCACTGAAGCTTTCTTT.

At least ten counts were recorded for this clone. This CDR3 reads CASSQDAGPLHF. The CDR3 region has the DNA TGTGCCAGCAGCCAAGATGCGGGGCCCCTCCACTTT. The V gene is TRBV14, the J gene TRBJ1-6, with D hard to call. Trimming removed 0 bases from V and 13 bases from J, with 7 bases in between. The CDR3 extends over 12 amino acids. CDR1 is SGHDN and CDR2 is FVKESK in the germline V gene.

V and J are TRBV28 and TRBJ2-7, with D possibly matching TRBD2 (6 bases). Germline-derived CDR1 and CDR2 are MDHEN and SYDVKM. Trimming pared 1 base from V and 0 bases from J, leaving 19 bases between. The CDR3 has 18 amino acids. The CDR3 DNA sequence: TGTGCCAGCAGTTTATCGACCCCAGCCTTAGCGGTCTCCTACGAGCAGTACTTC. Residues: CASSLSTPALAVSYEQYF.

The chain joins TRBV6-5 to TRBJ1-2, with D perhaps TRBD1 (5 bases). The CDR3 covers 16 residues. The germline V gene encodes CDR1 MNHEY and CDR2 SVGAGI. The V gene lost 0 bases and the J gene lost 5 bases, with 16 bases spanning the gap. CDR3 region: CASSYSRQGGLYGYTF. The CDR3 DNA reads TGTGCCAGCAGTTACTCGCGGCAGGGTGGTTTGTATGGCTACACCTTC.

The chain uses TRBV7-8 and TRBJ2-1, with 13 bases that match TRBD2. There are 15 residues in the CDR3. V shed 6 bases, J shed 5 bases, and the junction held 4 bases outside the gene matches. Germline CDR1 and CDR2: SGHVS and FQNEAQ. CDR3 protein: CASRRTSGSDNEQFF. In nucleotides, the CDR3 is TGTGCCAGCAGAAGGACTAGCGGGAGCGACAATGAGCAGTTCTTC.

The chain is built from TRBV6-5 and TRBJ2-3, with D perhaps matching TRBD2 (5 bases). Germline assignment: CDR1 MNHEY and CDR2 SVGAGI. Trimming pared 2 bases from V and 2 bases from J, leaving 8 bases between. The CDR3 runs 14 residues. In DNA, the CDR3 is TGTGCCAGCAGTTACGAGGGCATCACAGATACGCAGTATTTT. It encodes CASSYEGITDTQYF.